This TCR beta chain came from a study of molecular identifiers for immune sequencing clone quantification. Methods described previously were used for bulk TCR libraries, and listed TCR primers were applied. One entry per CDR3 protein results from TCRdb running MiXCR on the PCR reads. The top ten hold under 0.95% of the sample, which has about 640,000 distinct CDR3 sequences, nearly 20% seen once. Broader study findings: Clonotypes surpassing 20 RNA copies contained over 99% of effector molecules, versus under 1% in naive cells. Highly expanded clone sizes could be underestimated by identical TCR molecules that share a barcode.

From germline, CDR1 is GTSNPN and CDR2 SVGIG (reference sequence). V was shortened by 0 bases and J by 2 bases, with 8 bases between the two germline ends. This CDR3 has 13 amino acids. A note on this clonotype: What it recognizes is unknown.

Naive CD8 T cells were FACS-sorted by CD8+CD4-CCR7+CD45RA+ markers. This clonotype was obtained from a human donor in good health. Some libraries in this study had Jurkat cell RNA spiked in. Material for sequencing was naive CD8+ T cells from blood, with Jurkat cell RNA spiked in. Subset of the sample: FACS-sorted CD8+CD4-CCR7+CD45RA+ naive T cells. This sequence joins TRBV30 and TRBJ2-7, with D tentatively TRBD2 (5 bases). In DNA form, the CDR3 reads TGTGCCTGGAGTGTTGAGGGCCCCTACGAGCAGTACTTC. Protein sequence: CAWSVEGPYEQYF.